These 15 T cell receptor beta chains share one sample of origin, sequenced in a study of blood T cell repertoires in COVID-19. The data were produced by immunoSEQ multiplex PCR, yet TCRdb's version contains in-frame clones alone and is incomplete. The data show approximately 140,000 clones, about 90% seen once. Sequencing was performed on peripheral blood. Source of these receptors: a man in his fifties or sixties with active or convalescent COVID-19.

The rearrangement joins TRBV7-9 to TRBJ2-1, with D possibly matching TRBD2 (5 bases). With 5 bases removed from V and 2 bases from J, the gap between germline ends came to 13 bases. Germline CDR1 SEHNR, CDR2 FQNEAQ (reference sequence). The CDR3 has 15 amino acids. The CDR3 spells CASSPDGGPYNEQFF. The CDR3 nucleotides are TGTGCCAGCAGCCCTGACGGAGGACCCTACAATGAGCAGTTCTTC.

The chain links TRBV24-1 to TRBJ2-4; D is ambiguous. Germline V lookup: CDR1 KGHDR, CDR2 SFDVKD. Between the trimmed V and J ends, which lost 2 bases and 0 bases, there was a span of 7 bases. There are 15 residues in the CDR3. The CDR3 here is CATSDSRLAKNIQYF. The CDR3 nucleotides read TGTGCCACCAGTGATTCACGGTTAGCCAAAAACATTCAGTACTTC.

This clone was seen more than once but under ten times. The chain recombines TRBV2 with TRBJ1-3; a possible D gene is TRBD1 (6 bases). Germline loops: CDR1 SNHLY, CDR2 FYNNEI. This CDR3 contains 16 residues. V was clipped by 6 bases and J by 0 bases, with 15 bases between them. Here the CDR3 DNA reads TGTGCCAGCAGCCAGATGGGACAAATCTCTGGAAACACCATATATTTT. It is translated as CASSQMGQISGNTIYF.

This rearrangement joins TRBV18 to TRBJ2-5, with 10 bases matching TRBD2. The CDR3 is 17 residues long. V dropped 6 bases and J dropped 4; count of bases not matched to a gene: 14. CDR1 is KGHSH, CDR2 LQKENI, per germline. CDR3 sequence reads: CASSPLPVVAGGETQYF. CDR3 nucleotides: TGTGCCAGCTCGCCCCTGCCCGTTGTAGCGGGAGGAGAGACCCAGTACTTC.

This chain uses TRBV19 with TRBJ2-6; D might be TRBD1 (6 bases). V was trimmed by 3 bases and J by 2 bases, leaving 8 bases between them. Germline V gene lookup returns CDR1 LNHDA and CDR2 SQIVND (reference sequence). This CDR3 comprises 15 residues. CDR3 protein: CASSITGTGANVLTF. The CDR3 DNA follows: TGTGCCAGTAGTATTACAGGGACTGGGGCCAACGTCCTGACTTTC.

The chain has TRBV30 and TRBJ2-7, with a weak D call TRBD1 (6 bases). V was cut by 1 base and J by 2 bases, with 9 bases left in between. Germline V lookup: CDR1 GTSNPN, CDR2 SVGIG (reference sequence). The CDR3 has 13 amino acids. In DNA form, the CDR3 reads TGTGCCTGGAGTGGGGGGCTCCCCTACGAGCAGTACTTC. The encoded protein is CAWSGGLPYEQYF.

This clone occurred a few times. The chain combines TRBV19 with TRBJ1-2; no firm D call. The CDR3 is 13 amino acids. Trimming took off 9 bases at V and 8 bases at J, with 19 bases between the two ends. The germline V gene has CDR1 LNHDA and CDR2 SQIVND (reference sequence). In DNA, the CDR3 is TGTGCCAGCGAGGACTCCGACCGGCTCGGCTACACCTTC. Encoded protein: CASEDSDRLGYTF.

This chain uses TRBV6-2 or TRBV6-3 with TRBJ2-7; D possibly corresponds to TRBD2 (5 bases). CDR3 length: 13 residues. Trimming stripped 4 bases from V and 2 bases from J, with 9 bases between. Germline CDR1 is MNHEY and CDR2 is SVGEGT. CDR3 nucleotides: TGTGCCAGCAGTTCAATCGGGGCCTACGAGCAGTACTTC. The encoded protein is CASSSIGAYEQYF.

This chain connects TRBV4-1 to TRBJ2-7; D is possibly TRBD2 (5 bases). The V end was cut by 4 bases, the J end by 7 bases, with 17 bases between. Germline loops: CDR1 MGHRA, CDR2 YSYEKL. This CDR3 is built from 14 residues. The CDR3 reads CASSRQDLWGEQYF. The DNA of the CDR3 is TGCGCCAGCAGCCGGCAGGACTTATGGGGAGAGCAGTACTTC.

This CDR3 is CASIRQYNEQFF. The DNA for the CDR3 is TGTGCCAGCATACGACAGTACAATGAGCAGTTCTTC. The chain joins TRBV2 to TRBJ2-1, with D possibly being TRBD1 (5 bases). Germline assignment: CDR1 SNHLY and CDR2 FYNNEI. The CDR3 is made up of 12 amino acids. V gave up 7 bases and J gave up 4 bases, with 8 bases separating them.

This chain links TRBV5-1 with TRBJ2-1, with 12 bases aligning to TRBD2. Germline V gene lookup returns CDR1 SGHRS and CDR2 YFSETQ. V lost 4 bases to trimming and J lost 7 bases; unmatched junction nucleotides: 6. There are 15 residues in the CDR3. The CDR3 sequence: CASSPTSGRTNEQFF. DNA of the CDR3: TGCGCCAGCAGCCCGACTAGCGGGAGAACGAATGAGCAGTTCTTC.

The rearrangement links TRBV28 to TRBJ2-6; D is unclear. Germline values: CDR1 MDHEN, CDR2 SYDVKM. The ends were cut back, 8 bases at V and 0 bases at J, with 8 bases in the middle. This CDR3 contains 14 residues. The CDR3 region has the DNA TGTGCCAGCCTCAGGCCCTCTGGGGCCAACGTCCTGACTTTC. Its translation is CASLRPSGANVLTF.

The chain joins TRBV7-9 to TRBJ2-7; D is perhaps TRBD2 (6 bases). The CDR3 is 14 residues long. Germline CDR1 SEHNR, CDR2 FQNEAQ (reference sequence). Trimming removed 7 bases at V and 1 base at J, with 14 bases between. The CDR3 coding sequence is TGTGCCAGCACCCCTGGCCGGGGGTCCTACGAGCAGTACTTC. It translates to CASTPGRGSYEQYF.

There are a few counts of this clone. CDR3 bases: TGTGCCAGCTCGACAGAGATGAACACTGAAGCTTTCTTT. This sequence encodes CASSTEMNTEAFF. V is TRBV18 and J is TRBJ1-1; tentative D call: TRBD1 (5 bases). The V gene lost 6 bases and the J gene lost 0 bases, with 8 bases spanning the gap. The V gene's germline CDR1 is KGHSH and CDR2 LQKENI. This CDR3 has 13 amino acids.

J is TRBJ2-5 and V is TRBV9; perhaps TRBD2 as D (6 bases). CDR3 size: 14 residues. The V gene's germline CDR1 is SGDLS and CDR2 YYNGEE. V was pared by 0 bases and J by 5 bases, with 11 bases between. The CDR3 region has the DNA TGTGCCAGCAGCGTAGCTACTAGCACGGAGACCCAGTACTTC. It yields the protein CASSVATSTETQYF.